A single sample is the source of the 25 T cell receptor beta chains below, sequenced in a study of blood T cells in healthy people across ages. Together with a sample-barcoded 5' primer, a J-beta primer mix was included in a second PCR lasting about 7 to 11 cycles. A single record per CDR3 protein comes from TCRdb applying MiXCR to the 5' RACE reads. The data hold under 950,000 distinct CDR3 sequences, with around a fifth observed a single time. Sequencing input: blood. Source of these receptors: a man between 65 and 79 years old in good health.

This clonotype showed up just a few times. The V and J genes are TRBV20-1 and TRBJ2-7; 9 nucleotides match TRBD2. The end of the DNA fits TRBJ2-1 better, so the J call may be wrong. Germline V gene data show CDR1 as DFQATT and CDR2 as SNEGSKA (reference sequence). The length of the CDR3 is 16 residues. Written as DNA, the CDR3 is TGCAGTGCTATCCCCGTGACTAGCGGCCTATGGAATGAGCAGTTCTTC. Encoded protein: CSAIPVTSGLWNEQFF.

The rearrangement uses TRBV20-1 and TRBJ2-3, with D possibly being TRBD1 or TRBD2 (5 bases each). The ends were cut back, 1 base at V and 8 bases at J, with 16 bases in the middle. The CDR3 length is 14 residues. CDR1 is DFQATT and CDR2 is SNEGSKA in the germline V gene (reference sequence). The CDR3 sequence: CSARVPGTSGTQYF. DNA of the CDR3: TGCAGTGCTAGAGTCCCCGGGACCAGCGGTACGCAGTATTTT.

This rearrangement joins TRBV5-5 to TRBJ2-1; no clear D. Germline assignment: CDR1 SGHKS and CDR2 YYEKEE (reference sequence). V lost 4 bases, J lost 5 bases, and 16 bases lay in between. This CDR3 contains 15 residues. This CDR3 reads CASSPLGFVDNEQFF. In nucleotides, the CDR3 is TGTGCCAGCAGCCCCCTTGGATTCGTTGACAATGAGCAGTTCTTC. Combining the CDR3 with reference TRBV5-5 and TRBJ2-1 gives the whole variable domain DAGVTQSPTHLIKTRGQQVTLRCSPISGHKSVSWYQQVLGQGPQFIFQYYEKEERGRGNFPDRFSARQFPNYSSELNVNALLLGDSALYLCASSPLGFVDNEQFFGPGTRLTVL.

This clonotype was observed a few times. The chain recombines TRBV29-1 with TRBJ1-2; 8 nucleotides line up with TRBD1. V lost 6 bases and J lost 4; bases outside the gene matches: 7. The CDR3 length is 13 residues. CDR1 is SQVTM and CDR2 is ANQGSEA in the germline V gene. As DNA, the CDR3 is TGCAGCGTAAGTCCGGACAGGGTCTATGGCTACACCTTC. Residues: CSVSPDRVYGYTF. The full variable domain, with the rest looked up from reference TRBV29-1 and TRBJ1-2, is SAVISQKPSRDICQRGTSLTIQCQVDSQVTMMFWYRQQPGQSLTLIATANQGSEATYESGFVIDKFPISRPNLTFSTLTVSNMSPEDSSIYLCSVSPDRVYGYTFGSGTRLTVV.

This clonotype was seen a handful of times. V is TRBV28 and J is TRBJ2-5; a weak D match, TRBD2 (6 bases). The V end was cut by 2 bases, the J end by 5 bases, with 12 bases between. This CDR3 comprises 14 residues. Germline lookup yields CDR1 MDHEN and CDR2 SYDVKM. In nucleotides, the CDR3 is TGTGCCAGCAGTTTAACTAGCCTCGGTGAGACCCAGTACTTC. It specifies CASSLTSLGETQYF.

This clonotype was found many times. The CDR3 DNA sequence: TGTGCCAGCAGTTTAGGTCCGAGCGGATTTGAGCAGTTCTTC. Amino acids: CASSLGPSGFEQFF. V gene TRBV12-3 or TRBV12-4 combines with J gene TRBJ2-5; D possibly corresponds to TRBD2 (5 bases). Matching the DNA end better, TRBJ2-1 makes the J call doubtful. This CDR3 contains 14 residues.

This chain connects TRBV10-3 to TRBJ2-5; TRBD1 aligns across 8 bases. The end of the DNA fits TRBJ2-1 better, so the J call may be wrong. Germline values: CDR1 ENHRY, CDR2 SYGVKD. The CDR3 totals 16 residues. The CDR3 protein is CAISRGGQGKLNEQFF. The DNA for the CDR3 is TGTGCCATCAGCCGGGGAGGACAGGGAAAGTTGAATGAGCAGTTCTTC.

In this sample, this clonotype turned up a few times. The genes are TRBV7-9 and TRBJ2-5; D may correspond to TRBD1 or TRBD2 (6 bases each). The J call may be faulty, since TRBJ2-1 better matches the DNA end. CDR1 and CDR2 (germline): SEHNR, FQNEAQ (reference sequence). The CDR3 contains 15 residues. The CDR3 here is CASSWDTWGELEQFF. CDR3 nucleotide sequence: TGTGCCAGCAGCTGGGACACCTGGGGGGAGCTTGAGCAGTTCTTC.

This clonotype was picked up a small number of times. The chain uses TRBV4-3 and TRBJ1-5; tentative D call: TRBD1 (6 bases). V was trimmed by 1 base and J by 7 bases, leaving 17 bases between them. Germline V lookup: CDR1 LGHNA, CDR2 YSLEER. This CDR3 is 16 amino acids long. The CDR3: CASSQALGGAGQPQHF. CDR3 DNA sequence: TGCGCCAGCAGCCAAGCTTTGGGGGGCGCTGGCCAGCCCCAGCATTTT.

The table lists this clonotype with many counts. The rearrangement joins TRBV7-9 to TRBJ1-1, with a weak D call TRBD1 (5 bases). Between the trimmed V and J ends, which lost 5 bases and 4 bases, there was a span of 11 bases. Germline V gives CDR1 SEHNR, CDR2 FQNEAQ (reference sequence). The CDR3 is made up of 13 amino acids. CDR3 DNA: TGTGCCAGCAGCCCCCCCCAGGGCACTGAAGCTTTCTTT. Translating it yields CASSPPQGTEAFF.

This clonotype came up many times. The chain joins TRBV20-1 to TRBJ2-7, with D uncertain. Germline values: CDR1 DFQATT, CDR2 SNEGSKA (reference sequence). V was cut by 5 bases and J by 3 bases, with 5 bases left in between. The CDR3 loop spans 10 amino acids. CDR3 DNA: TGCAGTGCTGGGATCTACGAGCAGTACTTC. Protein product: CSAGIYEQYF.

The rearrangement joins TRBV7-9 to TRBJ1-2, with D perhaps matching TRBD1 (5 bases). CDR3 length: 13 residues. The V gene's germline CDR1 is SEHNR and CDR2 FQNEAQ (reference sequence). V was shortened by 6 bases and J by 1 base, with 9 bases between the two germline ends. The CDR3: CASRGVSNYGYTF. CDR3 nucleotides: TGTGCCAGCAGGGGGGTCAGTAACTATGGCTACACCTTC.

At least ten counts were recorded for this clonotype. The V and J genes are TRBV12-3 or TRBV12-4 and TRBJ1-1, with D unclear. CDR3 length: 13 amino acids. Trimming shortened V by 2 bases and J by 1 base, and 5 bases separated the two germline ends. In DNA, the CDR3 is TGTGCCAGCAGTTTAAAGGGGAACACTGAAGCTTTCTTT. This encodes CASSLKGNTEAFF.

This clonotype was counted many times. The gene calls are TRBV20-1 and TRBJ1-2; D perhaps matches TRBD1 (5 bases). V was shortened by 5 bases and J by 6 bases, with 19 bases between the two germline ends. The CDR3 is 14 residues long. CDR1 is DFQATT and CDR2 is SNEGSKA in the germline V gene (reference sequence). The CDR3 region is CSAPTGGSLNGYTF. The CDR3 nucleotides read TGCAGTGCTCCCACAGGAGGATCTTTAAATGGCTACACCTTC.

The rearrangement joins TRBV6-1 to TRBJ2-4; D may be TRBD1 or TRBD2 (5 bases each). V lost 2 bases to trimming and J lost 0 bases, with 8 bases between them. The CDR3 runs 15 residues. Germline V gene lookup returns CDR1 MNHNS and CDR2 SASEGT. The CDR3 DNA follows: TGTGCCAGCAGTGAAATGGGGACAGCCAAAAACATTCAGTACTTC. Amino acids: CASSEMGTAKNIQYF.

This clonotype was seen a handful of times. The V and J genes are TRBV18 and TRBJ2-3, with a tentative D call TRBD2 (5 bases). V was clipped by 5 bases and J by 2 bases, with 14 bases between them. Germline CDR1 KGHSH, CDR2 LQKENI. This CDR3 contains 15 residues. CDR3 in DNA: TGTGCCAGCTCAGAAACGGACGGGATCACAGATACGCAGTATTTT. Translation gives CASSETDGITDTQYF.

Comment on this clonotype: A much larger clone sits a single nucleotide away, making a read error possible. The gene calls are TRBV27 and TRBJ2-1, with D possibly TRBD1 on 6 matching bases. This CDR3 has 12 amino acids. V was clipped by 6 bases and J by 5 bases, with 8 bases between them. Germline CDR1 reads MNHEY; CDR2 reads SMNVEV (reference sequence). CDR3 sequence: CASSRTDNEQFF. In DNA, the CDR3 is TGTGCCAGCAGCCGGACAGACAATGAGCAGTTCTTC.

The rearrangement joins TRBV15 to TRBJ1-1; 7 nucleotides match TRBD1. After removal of 0 bases from V and 6 bases from J, the junction contained 7 bases not matched to a gene. Germline-derived CDR1 and CDR2 are LNHNV and YYDKDF (reference sequence). This CDR3 has 15 amino acids. The CDR3 spells CATSRDLVTGAEAFF. The CDR3 DNA reads TGTGCCACCAGCAGAGATTTGGTCACAGGGGCTGAAGCTTTCTTT.

With regard to this clonotype: This may be a read error, as it is one base from a much larger clone. CDR3 loop: CASSTWTGGTEASF. The CDR3 nucleotides read TGTGCCAGCAGCACCTGGACAGGTGGGACTGAAGCTTCCTTT. The chain links TRBV9 to TRBJ1-1; 7 nucleotides match TRBD1. The CDR3 contains 14 residues. The germline gives CDR1 SGDLS, CDR2 YYNGEE.

V is TRBV6-2 or TRBV6-3 and J is TRBJ1-1; 8 nucleotides line up with TRBD1. J lost 11 bases, V lost 5 bases, and 7 bases had no gene match. This CDR3 has 12 residues. From germline, CDR1 is MNHEY and CDR2 SVGEGT. The CDR3 DNA reads as TGTGCCAGCAGTACCCGGACAGGGATGGCTTTCTTT. Translating it yields CASSTRTGMAFF.

The rearrangement links TRBV20-1 to TRBJ1-2; 11 nucleotides match TRBD1. The CDR3 totals 15 residues. Germline CDR1 and CDR2: DFQATT and SNEGSKA (reference sequence). Germline trimming cut 3 bases from V and 8 bases from J; bases unmatched to any gene: 11. In nucleotides, the CDR3 is TGCAGTGCTAGTCGGCGTGGACAGGGGGCTGGAGGCTACACCTTC. Protein: CSASRRGQGAGGYTF.

The CDR3 loop reads CATSDLDRDRAYGYTF. The DNA for the CDR3 is TGTGCCACCAGTGATTTAGACCGGGACAGGGCATATGGCTACACCTTC. The rearrangement uses TRBV24-1 and TRBJ1-2; 9 nucleotides match TRBD1. CDR1 is KGHDR and CDR2 is SFDVKD in the germline V gene. The J segment lost 5 bases and the V segment lost 1 base, leaving 7 bases of the junction unmatched. The CDR3 length is 16 residues.

The V gene is TRBV11-3, the J gene TRBJ2-3, with D perhaps matching TRBD2 (6 bases). V was pared by 3 bases and J by 3 bases, with 13 bases between. CDR3 size: 15 residues. Looked up from germline, CDR1 is SGHNT and CDR2 is YENEEA. In DNA form, the CDR3 reads TGTGCCAGCAGCTTGGGGTCGGGAGAGACAGATACGCAGTATTTT. Translated: CASSLGSGETDTQYF. The whole variable domain, filled in from reference TRBV11-3 and TRBJ2-3, reads EAGVVQSPRYKIIEKKQPVAFWCNPISGHNTLYWYLQNLGQGPELLIRYENEEAVDDSQLPKDRFSAERLKGVDSTLKIQPAELGDSAVYLCASSLGSGETDTQYFGPGTRLTVL.

V gene TRBV7-2 combines with J gene TRBJ2-3, with 9 bases matching TRBD2. The V gene end was trimmed by 5 bases and the J gene end by 4 bases; junction bases not matched to a gene: 16. Germline CDR1 SGHTA, CDR2 FQGNSA. The CDR3 runs 18 residues. CDR3 sequence: CASSPSPLAGSVSDTQYF. The CDR3, as DNA: TGTGCCAGCAGCCCATCCCCCCTAGCGGGGAGTGTCTCAGATACGCAGTATTTT.

This clonotype came up a few times. The genes are TRBV2 and TRBJ2-7; D gene uncertain. The V end was cut by 7 bases, the J end by 4 bases, with 8 bases between. Germline CDR1 SNHLY, CDR2 FYNNEI. The CDR3 contains 11 residues. CDR3 region: CASIGLYEQYV. The CDR3 DNA sequence: TGTGCCAGCATTGGGCTGTACGAGCAGTACGTC.